The entry below gives a single T cell receptor beta chain sequence along with its context. The sample comes from a study of T cell responses to AZD1222 COVID-19 vaccine. Repertoires were generated with immunoSEQ multiplex PCR, while TCRdb's copy carries only in-frame clones and drops some. The repertoire has some 110,000 clones, about 91% of them found once; the top ten carry 18%. This clonotype was sampled from an adult in good health. Sequencing was performed on peripheral blood, taken on day 0 of AZD1222 vaccination.

This CDR3 reads CASREAPGDSPLHF. CDR3 DNA: TGTGCCAGCAGAGAGGCCCCGGGGGATTCACCCCTCCACTTT. The chain combines TRBV2 with TRBJ1-6; TRBD1 is a possible D gene (5 bases). V lost 6 bases and J 8 bases, leaving 14 bases between the germline ends. Per germline, CDR1 SNHLY and CDR2 FYNNEI. There are 14 residues in the CDR3. Full variable domain (missing parts from reference TRBV2 and TRBJ1-6): EPEVTQTPSHQVTQMGQEVILRCVPISNHLYFYWYRQILGQKVEFLVSFYNNEISEKSEIFDDQFSVERPDGSNFTLKIRSTKLEDSAMYFCASREAPGDSPLHFGNGTRLTVT.